This T cell receptor (beta chain) was profiled in a study of a mutant IDH1 vaccine in newly diagnosed glioma. Study at large: Beforehand, treatment had been radiotherapy, temozolomide, or both; the majority received both.

Generated by immunoSEQ multiplex PCR, the TCRdb table keeps only in-frame clones and is missing some. The sample gives about 20,000 clones, roughly four fifths of which show up once; around 14% is in the top ten. Concerning this clone: Its antigen is not known.

Time point meaning: week 23, last vaccination. The vaccine gave 300 ug of a 20-mer mutant IDH1 peptide subcutaneously per dose. This specimen consisted of PBMCs, obtained from a glioma patient whose treatment included an IDH1 peptide vaccine. This clonotype was sampled from a man aged 25-40 years with glioma.

In DNA form, the CDR3 reads TGCGCCAGCAGCTTGGCGGGACTTGGAACTGAAGCTTTCTTT. Translated, it gives CASSLAGLGTEAFF. The genes are TRBV5-1 and TRBJ1-1; weak D call: TRBD1 (5 bases). The CDR3 extends over 14 amino acids. CDR1 and CDR2 from the germline V gene are SGHRS and YFSETQ. Trimming shortened V by 0 bases and J by 5 bases, and 11 bases separated the two germline ends.